This T cell receptor beta chain was sequenced in a study of response to subunit inactivated influenza vaccine. TCRdb fed the RT-PCR reads into MiXCR, producing one record per CDR3 protein. The data contain under 750,000 distinct CDR3 sequences, about 12% of them singletons. This clonotype was seen ten or more times. Its antigen is currently unknown. V gave up 3 bases and J gave up 2 bases, with 8 bases separating them. CDR1 and CDR2 (germline): SGHRS, YFSETQ. CDR3 length: 13 residues. Study-wide points: Every seasonal influenza vaccination brings in few new T cells, the authors suggested.

This sequence was found in a man aged 45 to 65 who received an inactivated influenza vaccine. Material: PBMCs from blood, obtained on the day of vaccination. The chain joins TRBV5-1 to TRBJ1-2; no clear D. For the CDR3, the DNA is TGCGCCAGCAGCTCCGGACTGAACTATGGCTACACCTTC. Amino acids: CASSSGLNYGYTF.